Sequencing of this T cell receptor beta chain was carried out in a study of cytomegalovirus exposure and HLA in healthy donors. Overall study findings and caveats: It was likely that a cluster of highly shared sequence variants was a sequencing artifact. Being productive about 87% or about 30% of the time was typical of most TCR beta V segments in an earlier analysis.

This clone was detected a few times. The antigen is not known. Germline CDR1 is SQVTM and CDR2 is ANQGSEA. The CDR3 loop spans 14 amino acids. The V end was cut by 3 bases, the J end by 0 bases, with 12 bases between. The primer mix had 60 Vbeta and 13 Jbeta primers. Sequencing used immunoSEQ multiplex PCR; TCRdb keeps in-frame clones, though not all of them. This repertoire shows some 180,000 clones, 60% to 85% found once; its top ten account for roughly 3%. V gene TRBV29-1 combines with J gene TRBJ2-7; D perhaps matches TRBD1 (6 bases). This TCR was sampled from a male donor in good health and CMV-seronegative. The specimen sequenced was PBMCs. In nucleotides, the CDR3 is TGCAGCGTTGACGGGCAGGACAGCTCCTACGAGCAGTACTTC. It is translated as CSVDGQDSSYEQYF.